This TCR beta chain was recorded in a study of shared clonotypes between healthy human individuals. This CDR3 comprises 16 residues. The J segment lost 4 bases and the V segment lost 0 bases, leaving 3 bases of the junction unmatched. Germline assignment: CDR1 SGDLS and CDR2 YYNGEE. Only in-frame clones appear in the TCRdb table, and some are missing; sequencing was by immunoSEQ multiplex PCR. Of over a million clones listed, 75% to 85% are singletons. This sequence joins TRBV9 and TRBJ2-1, with 11 bases aligning to TRBD2. The source of this sequence is a man between 18 and 35 years old in good health. Some clones in this sample may be carry-over from other donors' samples. The material sequenced was memory CD4+ T cells from PBMCs. The subset is: CD45RA-negative fraction. The CDR3 DNA reads as TGTGCCAGCAGCGTAGGGGGGACTAGCGGATACAATGAGCAGTTCTTC. Translation: CASSVGGTSGYNEQFF.